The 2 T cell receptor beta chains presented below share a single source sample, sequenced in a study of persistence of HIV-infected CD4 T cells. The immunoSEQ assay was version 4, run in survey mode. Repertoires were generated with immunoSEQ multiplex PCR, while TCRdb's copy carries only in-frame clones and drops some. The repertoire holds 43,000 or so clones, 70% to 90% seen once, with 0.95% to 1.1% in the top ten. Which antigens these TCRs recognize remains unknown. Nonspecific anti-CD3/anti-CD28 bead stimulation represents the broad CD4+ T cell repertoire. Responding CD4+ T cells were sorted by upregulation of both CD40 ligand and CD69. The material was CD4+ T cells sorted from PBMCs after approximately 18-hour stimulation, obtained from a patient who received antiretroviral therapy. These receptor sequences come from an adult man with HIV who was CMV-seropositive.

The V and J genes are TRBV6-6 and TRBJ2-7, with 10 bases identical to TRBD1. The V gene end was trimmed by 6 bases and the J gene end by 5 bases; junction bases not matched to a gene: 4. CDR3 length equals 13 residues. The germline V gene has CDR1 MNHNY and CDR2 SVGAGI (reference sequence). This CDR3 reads CASRGQGSDEQYF. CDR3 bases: TGTGCCAGCAGGGGACAGGGGTCCGACGAGCAGTACTTC.

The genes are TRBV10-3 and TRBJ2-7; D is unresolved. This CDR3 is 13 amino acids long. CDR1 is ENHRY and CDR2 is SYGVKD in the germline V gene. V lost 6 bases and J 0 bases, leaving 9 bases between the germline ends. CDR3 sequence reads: CAISRGSSYEQYF. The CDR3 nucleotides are TGTGCCATCAGCCGCGGAAGCTCCTACGAGCAGTACTTC.